This T cell receptor (beta chain) was documented in a study of control samples from healthy donors and cancer patients (dated by TCRdb to about 2020). The library was prepared using the immunoSEQ multiplex PCR assay. Imported from immuneACCESS, the table was reduced by TCRdb to in-frame sequences with V and J called. These copies leave out some clones; in studies compared against another copy, an unresolved V gene accounts for under half, and the cause of the remainder is not known. The sample data list roughly 21,000 clones, and around 80% of these were observed just once. The leading ten clones occupy approximately 25% of the sample. Worth noting for this clone: Its antigen is currently not known. One base away there is no much larger clone; base qualities are not given.

Per the germline V gene, MNHNS is the CDR1 and SASEGT is the CDR2. The CDR3, from cysteine to valine, totals 13 residues. Kept here is only the CDR3 DNA, which spans 39 bases and is read in frame from base 1. V and J lose 1 base and 3 bases, and a span of 7 bases separates them. The rearrangement joined TRBV6-1 to TRBJ2-7; no D gene call is confident. This TCR was sampled from a man aged 60 to 69 with colorectal cancer. Sequenced: PBMCs. The CDR3 protein is CASSEGQYYEQYV. The base sequence is TGTGCCAGCAGTGAAGGGCAGTACTACGAGCAGTACGTC.